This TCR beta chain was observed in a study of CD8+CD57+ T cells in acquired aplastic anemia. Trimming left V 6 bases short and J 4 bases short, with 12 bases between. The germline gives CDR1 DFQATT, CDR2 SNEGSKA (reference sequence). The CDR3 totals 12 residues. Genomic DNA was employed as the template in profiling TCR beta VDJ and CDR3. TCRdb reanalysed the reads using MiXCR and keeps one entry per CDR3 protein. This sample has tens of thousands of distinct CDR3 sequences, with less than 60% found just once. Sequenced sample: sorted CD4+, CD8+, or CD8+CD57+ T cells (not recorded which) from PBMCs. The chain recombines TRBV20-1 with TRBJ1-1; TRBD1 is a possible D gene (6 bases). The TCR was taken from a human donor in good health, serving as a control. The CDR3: CSARTVITEAFF. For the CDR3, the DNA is TGCAGTGCAAGGACAGTAATCACTGAAGCTTTCTTT.